The entry below gives a single TCR beta chain sequence along with its context. Its cognate antigen is unknown. TCRdb recomputed calls from the reads with MiXCR, one row per CDR3 protein. In the table there are fewer than 950,000 distinct CDR3 sequences, over 25% of which are singletons. The data were taken from a study of T cell repertoires in cytomegalovirus infection. V shed 7 bases, J shed 5 bases, and the junction held 7 bases outside the gene matches. There are 13 residues in the CDR3. The germline V gene encodes CDR1 SQVTM and CDR2 ANQGSEA. This clonotype originated in a human donor in good health (CMV status not recorded). Some clones in this sample may be carry-over from other donors' samples. This sample comprised cultured CD8+ T cells from PBMCs, obtained from culture after CMV antigen stimulation. The J gene is TRBJ1-2, the V gene TRBV29-1; 10 bases are a match to TRBD1. CDR3 in DNA: TGCAGCGCTGAGGGACAGGGGTGGTATGGCTACACCTTC. It codes for CSAEGQGWYGYTF.